The TCR beta chain described here comes from a study of blood T cell repertoires in COVID-19. The V and J ends lost 4 bases and 8 bases respectively, with 17 bases between them. Per the germline V gene, CDR1 is WNHNN and CDR2 is SYGVQD (reference sequence). The CDR3 sequence is 15 residues long. The table came from immunoSEQ multiplex PCR; TCRdb's copy has only in-frame clones and leaves some out. The table shows 250,000 to 300,000 clones, with 88% occurring only once. This receptor was identified in a woman in her fifties or sixties in a cohort exposed to, infected with or recovered from COVID-19 (not recorded which). Sequencing input: PBMCs or T cells enriched from blood (not recorded which). The V gene is TRBV10-1, the J gene TRBJ1-4; the D is unclear. The CDR3 DNA follows: TGCGCCAGCAGTGCGGGATCAAAGGCGGTCGAAAAACTGTTTTTT. It specifies CASSAGSKAVEKLFF.